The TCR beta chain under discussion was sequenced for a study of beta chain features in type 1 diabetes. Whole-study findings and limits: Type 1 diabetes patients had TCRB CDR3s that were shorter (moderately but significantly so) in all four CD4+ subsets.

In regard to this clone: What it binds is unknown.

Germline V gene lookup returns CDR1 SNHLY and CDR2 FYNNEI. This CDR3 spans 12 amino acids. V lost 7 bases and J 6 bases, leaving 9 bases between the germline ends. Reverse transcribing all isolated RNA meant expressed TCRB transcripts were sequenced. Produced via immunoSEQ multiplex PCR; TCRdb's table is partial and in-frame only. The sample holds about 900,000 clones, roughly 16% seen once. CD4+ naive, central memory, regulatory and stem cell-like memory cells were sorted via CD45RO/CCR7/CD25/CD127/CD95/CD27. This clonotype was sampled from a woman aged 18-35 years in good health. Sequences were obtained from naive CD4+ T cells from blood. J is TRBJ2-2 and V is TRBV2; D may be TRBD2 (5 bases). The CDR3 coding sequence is TGTGCCAGCACAAGGGAGTCCGGGGAGCTGTTTTTT. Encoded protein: CASTRESGELFF.